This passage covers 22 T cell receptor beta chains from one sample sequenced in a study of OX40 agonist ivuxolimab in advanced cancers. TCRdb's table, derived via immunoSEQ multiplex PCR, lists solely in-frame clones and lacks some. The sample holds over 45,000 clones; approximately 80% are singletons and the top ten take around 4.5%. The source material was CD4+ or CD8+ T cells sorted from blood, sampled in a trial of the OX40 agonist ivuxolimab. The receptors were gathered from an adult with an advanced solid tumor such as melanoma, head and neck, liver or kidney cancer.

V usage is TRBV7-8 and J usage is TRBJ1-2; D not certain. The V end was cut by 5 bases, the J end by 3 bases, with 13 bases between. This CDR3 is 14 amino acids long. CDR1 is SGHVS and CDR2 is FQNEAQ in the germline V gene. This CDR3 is CASSTRWTDYGYTF. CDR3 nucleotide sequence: TGTGCCAGCAGCACCCGGTGGACCGACTATGGCTACACCTTC.

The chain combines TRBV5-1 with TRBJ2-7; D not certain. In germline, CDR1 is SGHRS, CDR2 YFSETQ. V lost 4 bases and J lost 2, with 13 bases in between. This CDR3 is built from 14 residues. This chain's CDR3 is CASSPGGRAYEQYF. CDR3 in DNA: TGCGCCAGCAGCCCGGGTGGCAGAGCCTACGAGCAGTACTTC.

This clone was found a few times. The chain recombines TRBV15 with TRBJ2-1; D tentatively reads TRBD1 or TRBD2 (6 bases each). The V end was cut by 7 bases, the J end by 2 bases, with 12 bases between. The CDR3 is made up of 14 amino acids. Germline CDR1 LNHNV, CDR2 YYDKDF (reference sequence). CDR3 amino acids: CATNLGGTYNEQFF. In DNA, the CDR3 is TGTGCCACCAACCTAGGGGGGACCTACAATGAGCAGTTCTTC.

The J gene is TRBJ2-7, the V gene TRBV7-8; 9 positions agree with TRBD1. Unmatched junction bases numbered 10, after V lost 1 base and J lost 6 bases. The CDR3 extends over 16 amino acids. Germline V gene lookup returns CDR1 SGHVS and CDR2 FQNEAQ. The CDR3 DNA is TGTGCCAGCAGCTTAGGAAGAAGGGACAGGGTAAGCGAGCAGTACTTC. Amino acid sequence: CASSLGRRDRVSEQYF.

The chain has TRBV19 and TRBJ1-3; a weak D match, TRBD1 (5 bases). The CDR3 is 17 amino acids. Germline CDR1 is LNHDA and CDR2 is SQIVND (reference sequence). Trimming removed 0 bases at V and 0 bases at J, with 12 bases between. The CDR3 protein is CASSIDHRGFSGNTIYF. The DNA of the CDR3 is TGTGCCAGTAGTATAGATCATCGGGGGTTCTCTGGAAACACCATATATTTT.

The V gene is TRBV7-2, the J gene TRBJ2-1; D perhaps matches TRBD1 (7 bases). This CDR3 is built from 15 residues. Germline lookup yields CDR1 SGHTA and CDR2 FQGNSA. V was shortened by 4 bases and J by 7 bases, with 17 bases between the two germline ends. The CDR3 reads CASSSRQGGGNEQFF. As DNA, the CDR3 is TGTGCCAGCAGCTCCCGACAGGGAGGTGGGAATGAGCAGTTCTTC.

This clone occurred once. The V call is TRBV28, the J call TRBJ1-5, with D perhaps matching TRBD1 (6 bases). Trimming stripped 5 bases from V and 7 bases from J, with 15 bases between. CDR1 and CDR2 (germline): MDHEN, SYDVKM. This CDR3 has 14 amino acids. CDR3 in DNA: TGTGCCAGCAGTCCCCGGATTAGGGGGCAGCCCCAGCATTTT. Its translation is CASSPRIRGQPQHF. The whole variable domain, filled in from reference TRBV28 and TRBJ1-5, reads DVKVTQSSRYLVKRTGEKVFLECVQDMDHENMFWYRQDPGLGLRLIYFSYDVKMKEKGDIPEGYSVSREKKERFSLILESASTNQTSMYLCASSPRIRGQPQHFGDGTRLSIL.

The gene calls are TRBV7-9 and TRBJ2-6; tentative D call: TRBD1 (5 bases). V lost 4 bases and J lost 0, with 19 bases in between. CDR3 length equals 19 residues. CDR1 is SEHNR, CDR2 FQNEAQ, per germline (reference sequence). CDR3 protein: CASSSGGYRKNSGANVLTF. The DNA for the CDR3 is TGTGCCAGCAGCTCCGGTGGGTACAGGAAAAACTCTGGGGCCAACGTCCTGACTTTC.

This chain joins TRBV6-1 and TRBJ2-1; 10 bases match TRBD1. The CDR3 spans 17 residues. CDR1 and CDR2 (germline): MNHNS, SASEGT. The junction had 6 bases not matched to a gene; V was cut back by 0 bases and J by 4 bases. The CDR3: CASSEARGTGVYNEQFF. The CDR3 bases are TGTGCCAGCAGTGAAGCCCGGGGGACAGGGGTGTACAATGAGCAGTTCTTC.

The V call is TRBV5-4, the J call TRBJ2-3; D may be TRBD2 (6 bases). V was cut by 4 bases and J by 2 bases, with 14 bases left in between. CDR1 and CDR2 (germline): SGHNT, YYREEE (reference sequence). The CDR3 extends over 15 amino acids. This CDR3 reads CASSLATSYTDTQYF. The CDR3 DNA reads TGTGCCAGCAGCCTAGCGACTAGTTACACAGATACGCAGTATTTT.

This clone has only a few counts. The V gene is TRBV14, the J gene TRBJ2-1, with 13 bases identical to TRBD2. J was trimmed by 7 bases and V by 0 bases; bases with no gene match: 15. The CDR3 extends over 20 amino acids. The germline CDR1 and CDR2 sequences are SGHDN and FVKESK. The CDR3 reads CASSQDLGLAGYLGGNEQFF. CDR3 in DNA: TGTGCCAGCAGCCAAGACCTGGGACTAGCGGGATACTTAGGGGGAAATGAGCAGTTCTTC. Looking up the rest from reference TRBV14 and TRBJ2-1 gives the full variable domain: EAGVTQFPSHSVIEKGQTVTLRCDPISGHDNLYWYRRVMGKEIKFLLHFVKESKQDESGMPNNRFLAERTGGTYSTLKVQPAELEDSGVYFCASSQDLGLAGYLGGNEQFFGPGTRLTVL.

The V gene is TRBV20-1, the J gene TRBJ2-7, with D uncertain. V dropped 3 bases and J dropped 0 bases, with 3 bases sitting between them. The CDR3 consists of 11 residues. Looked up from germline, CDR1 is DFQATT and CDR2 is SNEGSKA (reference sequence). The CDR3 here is CSASPSYEQYF. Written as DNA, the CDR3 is TGCAGTGCTAGCCCCTCCTACGAGCAGTACTTC.

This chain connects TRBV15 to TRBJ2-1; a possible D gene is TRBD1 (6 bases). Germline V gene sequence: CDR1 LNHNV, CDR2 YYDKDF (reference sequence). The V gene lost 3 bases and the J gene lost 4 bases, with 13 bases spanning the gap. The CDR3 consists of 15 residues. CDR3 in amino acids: CATSSPEGGYNEQFF. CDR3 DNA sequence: TGTGCCACCAGCAGTCCCGAAGGGGGTTACAATGAGCAGTTCTTC.

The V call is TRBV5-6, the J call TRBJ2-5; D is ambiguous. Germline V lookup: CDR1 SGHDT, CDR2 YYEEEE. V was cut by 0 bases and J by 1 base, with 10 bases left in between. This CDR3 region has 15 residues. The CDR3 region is CASSLGLTSQETQYF. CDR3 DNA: TGTGCCAGCAGCTTGGGCCTAACATCCCAAGAGACCCAGTACTTC.

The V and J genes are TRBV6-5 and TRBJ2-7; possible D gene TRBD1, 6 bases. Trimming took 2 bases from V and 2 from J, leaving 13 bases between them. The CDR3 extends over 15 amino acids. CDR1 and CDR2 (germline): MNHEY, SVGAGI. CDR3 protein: CASSYRQDPTYEQYF. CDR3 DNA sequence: TGTGCCAGCAGTTACAGACAGGACCCTACCTACGAGCAGTACTTC.

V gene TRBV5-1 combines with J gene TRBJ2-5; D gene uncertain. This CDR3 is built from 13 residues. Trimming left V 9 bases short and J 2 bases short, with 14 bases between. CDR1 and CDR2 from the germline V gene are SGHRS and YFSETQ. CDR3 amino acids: CATSRAEQETQYF. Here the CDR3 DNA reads TGCGCCACCTCCCGGGCGGAACAAGAGACCCAGTACTTC.

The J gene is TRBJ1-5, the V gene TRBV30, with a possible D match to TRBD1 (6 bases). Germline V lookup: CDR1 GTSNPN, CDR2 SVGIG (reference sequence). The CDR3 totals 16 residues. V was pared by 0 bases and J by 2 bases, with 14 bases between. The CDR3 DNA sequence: TGTGCCTGGAGTGTAGGATACGGGGGCGGCAATCAGCCCCAGCATTTT. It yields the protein CAWSVGYGGGNQPQHF. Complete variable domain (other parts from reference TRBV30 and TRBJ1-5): SQTIHQWPATLVQPVGSPLSLECTVEGTSNPNLYWYRQAAGRGLQLLFYSVGIGQISSEVPQNLSASRPQDRQFILSSKKLLLSDSGFYLCAWSVGYGGGNQPQHFGDGTRLSIL.

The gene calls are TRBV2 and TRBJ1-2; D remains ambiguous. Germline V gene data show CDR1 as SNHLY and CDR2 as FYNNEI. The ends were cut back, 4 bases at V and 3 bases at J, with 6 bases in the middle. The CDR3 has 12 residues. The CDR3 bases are TGTGCCAGCAGTGGACAAGACTATGGCTACACCTTC. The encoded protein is CASSGQDYGYTF.

DNA of the CDR3: TGTGCCAGCAGCTCCCCCGACAGCGCACTGTGGGAGCAGTACTTC. This translates into CASSSPDSALWEQYF. V is TRBV6-5 and J is TRBJ2-7, with D maybe TRBD1 (5 bases). The CDR3 runs 15 residues. The germline V gene encodes CDR1 MNHEY and CDR2 SVGAGI. Deletions cut 6 bases from V and 7 bases from J, with 22 bases between.

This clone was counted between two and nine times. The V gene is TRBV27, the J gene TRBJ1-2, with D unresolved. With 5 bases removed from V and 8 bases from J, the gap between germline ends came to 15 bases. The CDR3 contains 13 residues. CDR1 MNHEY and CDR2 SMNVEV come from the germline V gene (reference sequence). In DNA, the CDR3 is TGTGCCAGCAGTCCCCGGACCGGCGGGGGCTACACCTTC. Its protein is CASSPRTGGGYTF.

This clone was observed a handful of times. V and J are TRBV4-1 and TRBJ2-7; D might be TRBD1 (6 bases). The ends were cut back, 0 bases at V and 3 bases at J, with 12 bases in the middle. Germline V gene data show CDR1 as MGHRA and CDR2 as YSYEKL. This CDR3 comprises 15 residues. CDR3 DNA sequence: TGCGCCAGCAGCCAAGATTCGAAAGGGGGCTACGAGCAGTACTTC. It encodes CASSQDSKGGYEQYF.

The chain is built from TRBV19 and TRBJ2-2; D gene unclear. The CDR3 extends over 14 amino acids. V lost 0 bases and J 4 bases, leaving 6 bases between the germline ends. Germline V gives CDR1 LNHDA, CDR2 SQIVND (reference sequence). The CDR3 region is CASSIEARTGELFF. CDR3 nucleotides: TGTGCCAGTAGTATAGAGGCGCGCACCGGGGAGCTGTTTTTT. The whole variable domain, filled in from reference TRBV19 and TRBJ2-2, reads DGGITQSPKYLFRKEGQNVTLSCEQNLNHDAMYWYRQDPGQGLRLIYYSQIVNDFQKGDIAEGYSVSREKKESFPLTVTSAQKNPTAFYLCASSIEARTGELFFGEGSRLTVL.